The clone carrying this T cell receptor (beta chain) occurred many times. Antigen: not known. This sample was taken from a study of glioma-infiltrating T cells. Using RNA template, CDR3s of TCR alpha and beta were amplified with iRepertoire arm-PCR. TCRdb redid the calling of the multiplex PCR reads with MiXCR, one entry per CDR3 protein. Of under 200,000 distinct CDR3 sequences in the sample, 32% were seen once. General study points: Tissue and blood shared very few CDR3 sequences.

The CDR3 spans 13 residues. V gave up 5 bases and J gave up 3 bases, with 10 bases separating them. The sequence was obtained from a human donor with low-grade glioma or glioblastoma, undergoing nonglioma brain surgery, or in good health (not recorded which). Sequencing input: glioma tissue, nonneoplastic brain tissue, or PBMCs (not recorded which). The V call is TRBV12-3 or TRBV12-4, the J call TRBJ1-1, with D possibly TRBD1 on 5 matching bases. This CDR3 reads CASSPQVDTEAFF. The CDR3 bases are TGTGCCAGCAGTCCACAGGTGGACACTGAAGCTTTCTTT.